These 2 T cell receptor beta chains originate from one sample sequenced in a study of blood T cell repertoires in COVID-19. Using immunoSEQ multiplex PCR, the repertoire was profiled, and TCRdb retains in-frame clones only, with some absent. The sample carries over 110,000 clones, under 90% recorded once. Sequencing used peripheral blood. The receptors shown here come from a man between 65 and 85 years old who had recovered from COVID-19.

This clone has a count of ten or more. The chain is built from TRBV7-9 and TRBJ2-2, with TRBD2 identical over 15 bases. The CDR3 has 17 amino acids. V lost 5 bases to trimming and J lost 1 base; unmatched junction nucleotides: 2. Germline V gene lookup returns CDR1 SEHNR and CDR2 FQNEAQ (reference sequence). The CDR3 sequence: CASSPGLAGGNTGELFF. In nucleotides, the CDR3 is TGTGCCAGCAGCCCGGGACTAGCGGGAGGGAACACCGGGGAGCTGTTTTTT.

The CDR3 DNA reads as TGTGCCAGCAGCTTGCAAGCGGGAGCAGCCAATGAGCAGTTCTTC. Amino acid sequence: CASSLQAGAANEQFF. The chain uses TRBV7-6 and TRBJ2-1; 8 bases map to TRBD2. The CDR3 runs to 15 residues. With 3 bases clipped from V and 6 bases from J, the junction kept 7 bases outside the gene matches. The V gene's germline CDR1 is SGHVS and CDR2 FNYEAQ. The complete variable domain, with remaining parts taken from reference TRBV7-6 and TRBJ2-1, reads GAGVSQSPRYKVTKRGQDVALRCDPISGHVSLYWYRQALGQGPEFLTYFNYEAQQDKSGLPNDRFSAERPEGSISTLTIQRTEQRDSAMYRCASSLQAGAANEQFFGPGTRLTVL.